The source of this T cell receptor (beta chain) is a study of early T cells in non-severe SARS-CoV-2 infection (dated by TCRdb to 2020 to 2022). Regarding the research as a whole: TCR sequencing used bulk RNA from unsorted whole blood, so alpha and beta chains could not be paired. What the authors observed across the whole study: Matching against VDJdb was skewed toward anti-spike CD8 responses, likely underestimated virus-specific expansions, and missed private and CD4 specificities.

V gives up 8 bases and J gives up 0 bases, and the segment between their germline ends measures 12 bases. CDR1 and CDR2 are read off the germline V gene as MNHEY and SVGAGI. The CDR3 has 14 amino acids, counting the end cysteine and phenylalanine. Only the CDR3 portion is preserved as DNA: 42 bases, with reading frame beginning at the first base. At least ten counts were recorded for this clonotype. The target of this receptor is not known. The record has no base qualities; no much larger clone is one base away. Libraries were built with 5' RACE. Data came from a NextSeq 500. Unique molecular identifiers were attached to individual cDNA molecules in the TCR library protocol so that sequencing error and PCR bias could be corrected. Sequencing covered both TCR alpha and beta chains, and within each sample the abundances of alpha and beta sequences were tightly co-correlated. As for the original processing: Decombinator V4 was used to annotate the V gene, J gene and CDR3 of the TCR sequences. TCRs were defined as expanded if a significant change between any two time points was detected under a Poisson model with p below 0.0001. TCR abundances were normalised to the total number of TCRs sequenced per sample and were expressed as counts per million. TRAV1-2 paired with TRAJ12, TRAJ20 or TRAJ33 defined MAIT TCRs, while TRAV10 paired with TRAJ18 defined iNKT TCRs. A search of VDJdb, accessed on 1 November 2021, was run for TCRs annotated to CMV, EBV and SARS-CoV-2, with TCRs annotated for multiple antigens excluded. The public reads were quality trimmed at Q25 with fastp and then assembled into clones with MiXCR by TCRdb, keeping productive beta chains. Rows matching on CDR3 protein sequence are summarized as one entry with the most common DNA and genes. TCRdb's processing, not the authors' own work, is the source of the V and J calls. For this sample there are approximately 28,000 distinct CDR3 sequences; around 4.5% appear just once. The top ten constitute under 6% of the sample.

A case-control design nested within a healthcare worker cohort in London, UK, was used, with weekly nasopharyngeal swab PCR tests and blood sampling performed. Between 23 and 31 March 2020, the week of the UK lockdown, healthcare workers were enrolled and then followed up weekly for as long as 16 weeks. This clonotype originated in an adult who was a healthcare worker with PCR-confirmed SARS-CoV-2 infection or an uninfected control (not recorded which). The rearranged segments are TRBV6-5 and TRBJ2-3; TRBD2 could be the D gene, as 6 bases match. The material was whole blood, obtained at baseline. The CDR3 reads as follows: CASSAGSSTDTQYF. The DNA sequence follows: TGTGCCAGCTCGGCGGGGTCTAGCACAGATACGCAGTATTTT.